These 19 T cell receptor beta chains were sequenced from one sample in a study of response to subunit inactivated influenza vaccine. One entry per CDR3 protein results from TCRdb running MiXCR on the RT-PCR reads. Of 530,000 or so distinct CDR3 sequences in the sample, less than 30% were seen once. Material: CD4+ T cells sorted from PBMCs, obtained 5 to 6 days after vaccination. Receptor source: a man in his forties or fifties who received an inactivated influenza vaccine.

This clonotype was found a few times. The V and J genes are TRBV28 and TRBJ2-1; D perhaps matches TRBD2 (6 bases). The ends were cut back, 6 bases at V and 5 bases at J, with 14 bases in the middle. CDR3 length: 14 amino acids. CDR1 is MDHEN and CDR2 is SYDVKM in the germline V gene. The CDR3 protein is CASRPGGVHNEQFF. CDR3 nucleotides: TGTGCCAGCAGGCCAGGCGGGGTTCACAATGAGCAGTTCTTC.

Only a few counts were recorded for this clonotype. The chain combines TRBV5-1 with TRBJ2-5; possibly TRBD1 for D (6 bases). The V end lost 1 base, the J end lost 4 bases, and 14 bases lay between the germline ends. The CDR3 contains 15 residues. Germline values: CDR1 SGHRS, CDR2 YFSETQ. Here the CDR3 reads CASSLRAGGGETQYF. The CDR3 DNA is TGCGCCAGCAGCTTGAGGGCTGGGGGCGGAGAGACCCAGTACTTC.

This clonotype was seen a few times. The V and J genes are TRBV15 and TRBJ2-3; D gene ambiguous. The length of the CDR3 is 13 residues. Trimming took off 4 bases at V and 5 bases at J, with 10 bases between the two ends. Looked up from germline, CDR1 is LNHNV and CDR2 is YYDKDF (reference sequence). CDR3 region: CATSNYRRDTQYF. The CDR3 nucleotides read TGTGCCACCAGCAACTATCGCCGAGATACGCAGTATTTT.

This clonotype was observed a few times. V gene TRBV28 combines with J gene TRBJ1-2; D gene uncertain. In germline, CDR1 is MDHEN, CDR2 SYDVKM. CDR3 size: 16 residues. With 1 base removed from V and 0 bases from J, the gap between germline ends came to 12 bases. The CDR3 coding sequence is TGTGCCAGCAGTTTATATGTCAGCGCAGCTAACTATGGCTACACCTTC. This gives the protein CASSLYVSAANYGYTF.

The sample holds a few counts of this clonotype. This chain connects TRBV5-1 to TRBJ2-1; TRBD2 aligns across 8 bases. Germline V gene sequence: CDR1 SGHRS, CDR2 YFSETQ. V lost 0 bases and J lost 4; bases outside the gene matches: 9. This CDR3 contains 17 residues. CDR3 DNA: TGCGCCAGCAGCTTGGTTACGCGGGGGGACCTATACAATGAGCAGTTCTTC. Translated: CASSLVTRGDLYNEQFF.

This clonotype was observed a handful of times. This sequence joins TRBV5-1 and TRBJ1-1, with TRBD1 identical over 8 bases. J was trimmed by 2 bases and V by 4 bases; bases with no gene match: 4. Germline loops: CDR1 SGHRS, CDR2 YFSETQ. The CDR3 consists of 14 residues. CDR3: CASSSQGANTEAFF. CDR3 DNA sequence: TGCGCCAGCAGCAGCCAGGGGGCTAACACTGAAGCTTTCTTT.

This clonotype was observed a handful of times. This rearrangement joins TRBV5-6 to TRBJ2-1; D possibly uses TRBD1 or TRBD2 (5 bases each). Germline V lookup: CDR1 SGHDT, CDR2 YYEEEE. The CDR3 runs 12 residues. V was trimmed by 3 bases and J by 11 bases, leaving 12 bases between them. The CDR3 loop reads CASSSSPGQQFF. The CDR3 DNA follows: TGTGCCAGCAGCTCTTCCCCGGGACAGCAGTTCTTC.

This clonotype turned up a few times. The chain is built from TRBV20-1 and TRBJ2-2; D perhaps matches TRBD1 (6 bases). The ends were cut back, 6 bases at V and 5 bases at J, with 19 bases in the middle. CDR3 length: 15 residues. Germline V gene lookup returns CDR1 DFQATT and CDR2 SNEGSKA (reference sequence). CDR3 bases: TGCAGTGCCACTTCCTATACAGGGAGTACCGGGGAGCTGTTTTTT. It specifies CSATSYTGSTGELFF.

In the case of this clonotype: At one boundary the junction diverges from the germline segment, which might be a read error. The chain employs TRBV9 and TRBJ2-2, with TRBD2 identical over 8 bases. Germline V gives CDR1 SGDLS, CDR2 YYNGEE. The CDR3 covers 15 residues. The CDR3 here is CASSVSGSGTGKLFF. The CDR3 DNA is TGTGCCAGCAGCGTAAGCGGGAGCGGCACCGGGAAGCTGTTTTTT.

This chain connects TRBV12-3 or TRBV12-4 to TRBJ2-2; 8 bases fit TRBD1. The CDR3 covers 15 residues. With V trimmed by 6 bases and J by 3 bases, 6 bases remained unmatched. The CDR3 spells CASRRPTGDTGELFF. The CDR3 region has the DNA TGTGCCAGCAGACGACCGACAGGGGACACCGGGGAGCTGTTTTTT.

The chain couples TRBV7-2 to TRBJ2-1; tentatively, D is TRBD1 (6 bases). The CDR3 is made up of 13 amino acids. Trimming stripped 2 bases from V and 12 bases from J, with 14 bases between. CDR1 is SGHTA, CDR2 FQGNSA, per germline. The CDR3 coding sequence is TGTGCCAGCAGCTTAATACAGGGTGGACCGCAGTTCTTC. Encoded protein: CASSLIQGGPQFF.

The sample holds a few counts of this clonotype. The chain recombines TRBV7-2 with TRBJ2-3, with D uncertain. CDR1 SGHTA and CDR2 FQGNSA come from the germline V gene. The CDR3 spans 15 residues. Trimming took off 3 bases at V and 4 bases at J, with 14 bases between the two ends. CDR3 protein: CASSFWESAADTQYF. In DNA, the CDR3 is TGTGCCAGCAGCTTTTGGGAAAGTGCTGCAGATACGCAGTATTTT.

The chain combines TRBV12-3 or TRBV12-4 with TRBJ1-1; the D gene is possibly TRBD1 (6 bases). CDR3 length: 14 residues. V dropped 5 bases and J dropped 1 base, with 11 bases sitting between them. The CDR3: CASSPWTANTEAFF. CDR3 bases: TGTGCCAGCAGTCCCTGGACAGCGAACACTGAAGCTTTCTTT.

The genes are TRBV5-1 and TRBJ2-2; the D is unclear. V was cut by 4 bases and J by 4 bases, with 8 bases left in between. The CDR3 is 13 residues long. Germline V gene lookup returns CDR1 SGHRS and CDR2 YFSETQ. For the CDR3, the DNA is TGCGCCAGCAGCCACGTCCCCACCGGGGAGCTGTTTTTT. This codes for CASSHVPTGELFF.

This clonotype has more than one count but fewer than ten. The rearrangement links TRBV5-1 to TRBJ2-1; D may be TRBD1 (6 bases). The V gene's germline CDR1 is SGHRS and CDR2 YFSETQ. The CDR3 loop spans 13 amino acids. V was trimmed by 4 bases and J by 5 bases, leaving 10 bases between them. The CDR3 sequence is CASSLQGNNEQFF. In DNA form, the CDR3 reads TGCGCCAGCAGCCTACAGGGTAACAATGAGCAGTTCTTC.

This clonotype has only a few counts. Sequence at one end of the junction differs from germline and may be a read error. The CDR3 coding sequence is TGTGCCAGCGGTGAGGGATGGGTAACCGGGGAGCTGTTTTTT. Protein: CASGEGWVTGELFF. The V and J genes are TRBV6-1 and TRBJ2-2; TRBD2 might be the D (5 bases). The CDR3 has 14 residues. Germline V CDR1 and CDR2: MNHNS, SASEGT.

This clonotype was detected only a few times. J is TRBJ2-7 and V is TRBV5-1; maybe TRBD2 (6 bases). This CDR3 has 12 amino acids. V lost 6 bases to trimming and J lost 0 bases, with 7 bases between them. Germline V lookup: CDR1 SGHRS, CDR2 YFSETQ. CDR3 nucleotide sequence: TGCGCCAGCACTAGCGCCTCCTACGAGCAGTACTTC. Its protein product is CASTSASYEQYF.

This clonotype has more than one count but fewer than ten. V and J are TRBV27 and TRBJ2-2; weak D call: TRBD2 (5 bases). Trimming pared 5 bases from V and 6 bases from J, leaving 19 bases between. This CDR3 is 16 amino acids long. Germline CDR1 is MNHEY and CDR2 is SMNVEV (reference sequence). CDR3 nucleotide sequence: TGTGCCAGCAGTCCCGGCCTAGCTCTGAGATCCGGGGAGCTGTTTTTT. This gives the protein CASSPGLALRSGELFF.

This clonotype was counted between two and nine times. This chain connects TRBV20-1 to TRBJ1-5, with TRBD1 identical over 7 bases. Germline-derived CDR1 and CDR2 are DFQATT and SNEGSKA (reference sequence). The V and J ends lost 3 bases and 7 bases, in that order; junction bases with no gene match: 12. The CDR3 has 15 residues. CDR3 sequence: CSASGQGEGGQPQHF. The CDR3 nucleotides read TGCAGTGCTAGTGGGCAGGGGGAGGGTGGACAGCCCCAGCATTTT.